These 22 T cell receptor beta chains originate from one sample sequenced in a study of shared clonotypes between healthy human individuals. TCRdb's copy holds only in-frame clones and misses some; the assay was immunoSEQ multiplex PCR. Found here are 2 million to 2.5 million clones, over 85% of them singletons; the top ten hold approximately 0.36%. The sample was naive CD4+ T cells from PBMCs. Noted subset: CD45RA+ positively selected. The receptors were sampled from a man aged 18 to 29 in good health. Some clones in this sample may be carry-over from other donors' samples.

The chain combines TRBV4-2 with TRBJ2-7; D might be TRBD2 (6 bases). The V end lost 4 bases, the J end lost 6 bases, and 10 bases lay between the germline ends. Germline V lookup: CDR1 LGHNA, CDR2 YNFKEQ. This CDR3 comprises 12 residues. The CDR3 reads CASSPRGGEQYF. For the CDR3, the DNA is TGTGCCAGCAGCCCTCGGGGAGGCGAGCAGTACTTC.

The rearrangement links TRBV19 to TRBJ1-5; 9 bases align to TRBD1. V trimming: 7 bases; J trimming: 5 bases; junction bases outside the gene matches: 12. Germline V gene sequence: CDR1 LNHDA, CDR2 SQIVND (reference sequence). The CDR3 runs 16 residues. Written as DNA, the CDR3 is TGTGCCAGTAATCTTCCCGGGACAGGGCTCTATCAGCCCCAGCATTTT. Residues: CASNLPGTGLYQPQHF.

Comments on this clone: The same CDR3 also results from other DNA sequences found in this sample. The chain links TRBV5-1 to TRBJ2-7; TRBD1 matches 9 bases. The CDR3 sequence is 15 residues long. The germline V gene encodes CDR1 SGHRS and CDR2 YFSETQ. The V segment lost 4 bases and the J segment 2 bases; nucleotides outside the gene matches: 7. The CDR3 spells CASSPGTGRTYEQYF. In DNA, the CDR3 is TGCGCCAGCAGCCCAGGGACAGGGCGAACCTACGAGCAGTACTTC.

This sequence joins TRBV4-1 and TRBJ2-1; 7 nucleotides align to TRBD2. Germline V gene sequence: CDR1 MGHRA, CDR2 YSYEKL. V shed 6 bases and J 8 bases; nucleotides not matched to a gene: 7. This CDR3 comprises 13 residues. CDR3 coding DNA: TGCGCCAGCAGGCGCGGGAGTAGGGATGAGCAGTTCTTC. This encodes CASRRGSRDEQFF.

V gene TRBV28 combines with J gene TRBJ1-2; D gene unclear. V shed 5 bases and J shed 0 bases, with 22 bases lying between them. Per the germline V gene, CDR1 is MDHEN and CDR2 is SYDVKM. This CDR3 is built from 18 residues. This CDR3 is CASSPGPRGFGTNYGYTF. DNA of the CDR3: TGTGCCAGCAGTCCCGGCCCCCGCGGGTTCGGTACTAACTATGGCTACACCTTC.

The chain recombines TRBV7-3 with TRBJ2-7; 9 nucleotides line up with TRBD2. V lost 5 bases to trimming and J lost 0 bases; unmatched junction nucleotides: 2. The CDR3 contains 14 residues. Per the germline V gene, CDR1 is SGHTA and CDR2 is FQGTGA. The CDR3 coding sequence is TGTGCCAGCAGCCCTAGCGGGGCCTCCTACGAGCAGTACTTC. This codes for CASSPSGASYEQYF. The full variable domain, rest sourced from reference TRBV7-3 and TRBJ2-7, is GAGVSQTPSNKVTEKGKYVELRCDPISGHTALYWYRQSLGQGPEFLIYFQGTGAADDSGLPNDRFFAVRPEGSVSTLKIQRTERGDSAVYLCASSPSGASYEQYFGPGTRLTVT.

The V call is TRBV13, the J call TRBJ2-2, with D possibly called TRBD1 or TRBD2 (5 bases each). This CDR3 has 13 amino acids. Germline assignment: CDR1 PRHDT and CDR2 FYEKMQ (reference sequence). Trimming cost V 6 bases and J 2 bases, with 7 bases left between them. The CDR3 DNA is TGTGCCAGCAGGGGGGTCAACACCGGGGAGCTGTTTTTT. Its translation: CASRGVNTGELFF.

In the case of this clone: At the DNA level, this CDR3 is encoded by other sequences in the same sample as well. The rearrangement joins TRBV15 to TRBJ2-1; D gene ambiguous. Trimming stripped 9 bases from V and 0 bases from J, with 3 bases between. CDR1 is LNHNV and CDR2 is YYDKDF in the germline V gene (reference sequence). The CDR3 covers 11 residues. CDR3 DNA: TGTGCCACTAGCTCCTACAATGAGCAGTTCTTC. Amino acid sequence: CATSSYNEQFF.

Here the CDR3 reads CASSPRQADLTYEQYF. The CDR3, as DNA: TGTGCCAGCTCACCCCGTCAAGCGGACTTAACCTACGAGCAGTACTTC. The chain has TRBV18 and TRBJ2-7, with D perhaps matching TRBD2 (5 bases). Germline V lookup: CDR1 KGHSH, CDR2 LQKENI. The CDR3 consists of 16 residues. Trimming pared 3 bases from V and 2 bases from J, leaving 17 bases between.

The chain joins TRBV11-3 to TRBJ2-2, with TRBD2 matching 10 bases. The CDR3 is 20 residues long. Germline-derived CDR1 and CDR2 are SGHNT and YENEEA. V lost 0 bases to trimming and J lost 4 bases; unmatched junction nucleotides: 14. As DNA, the CDR3 is TGTGCCAGCAGCTTAGATATCCCCACTAGCGGGACCGGTTTCACCGGGGAGCTGTTTTTT. Encoded protein: CASSLDIPTSGTGFTGELFF.

In the case of this clone: Relative to the germline gene, one junction end is altered; a read error may explain this. This chain joins TRBV30 and TRBJ2-7; perhaps TRBD2 as D (7 bases). Germline CDR1 GTSNPN, CDR2 SVGIG (reference sequence). The CDR3 runs to 13 residues. CDR3 DNA: TGTGCCGGGAGTCGGGGGGCTATGTACGAGCAGTACTTC. Protein sequence: CAGSRGAMYEQYF.

The chain couples TRBV7-2 to TRBJ2-7; 10 nucleotides align to TRBD2. V gave up 5 bases and J gave up 3 bases; unmatched junction bases: 13. The CDR3 is 17 amino acids. Germline CDR1 is SGHTA and CDR2 is FQGNSA. The CDR3 region has the DNA TGTGCCAGCAGCCTTCTAACTCTGAGACTAGCGGGCTACGAGCAGTACTTC. It yields the protein CASSLLTLRLAGYEQYF.

The gene calls are TRBV7-2 and TRBJ1-2, with D possibly matching TRBD1 (6 bases). The CDR3 totals 15 residues. V gave up 5 bases and J gave up 0 bases, with 13 bases separating them. Germline V lookup: CDR1 SGHTA, CDR2 FQGNSA. CDR3 bases: TGTGCCAGCAGCCCAGACAGGACTTCTAACTATGGCTACACCTTC. Amino acid sequence: CASSPDRTSNYGYTF.

The chain employs TRBV5-1 and TRBJ1-1; D is undetermined. The V gene lost 4 bases and the J gene lost 14 bases, with 21 bases spanning the gap. This CDR3 contains 13 residues. Germline V gene sequence: CDR1 SGHRS, CDR2 YFSETQ. In DNA, the CDR3 is TGCGCCAGCAGCCTGGACGGAGGGCCATGGGTGTTCTTT. The encoded protein is CASSLDGGPWVFF.

This chain connects TRBV28 to TRBJ1-1, with D possibly matching TRBD1 (5 bases). The CDR3 consists of 16 residues. The germline CDR1 and CDR2 sequences are MDHEN and SYDVKM. V was pared by 3 bases and J by 5 bases, with 19 bases between. The DNA of the CDR3 is TGTGCCAGCAGTTTTCAGGGTCTAGGGGTGGGAACTGAAGCTTTCTTT. It encodes CASSFQGLGVGTEAFF.

The rearrangement joins TRBV6-6 to TRBJ2-1, with D unresolved. This CDR3 is built from 13 residues. V gave up 7 bases and J gave up 4 bases, with 11 bases separating them. The germline gives CDR1 MNHNY, CDR2 SVGAGI (reference sequence). The DNA of the CDR3 is TGTGCCAGCACCCGACCACCTTACAATGAGCAGTTCTTC. Protein product: CASTRPPYNEQFF.

Notes on this clone: The sample holds other DNA sequences that translate to the same CDR3. This chain connects TRBV7-2 to TRBJ1-2; TRBD1 agrees at 8 bases. Germline assignment: CDR1 SGHTA and CDR2 FQGNSA. The junction had 6 bases not matched to a gene; V was cut back by 5 bases and J by 7 bases. This CDR3 contains 13 residues. The CDR3 sequence: CASSRQGALGYTF. CDR3 DNA: TGTGCCAGCAGCCGCCAGGGGGCGCTTGGCTACACCTTC.

The chain combines TRBV11-2 with TRBJ1-1, with a possible D match to TRBD1 (5 bases). V was shortened by 5 bases and J by 6 bases, with 7 bases between the two germline ends. The CDR3 loop spans 11 amino acids. Germline loops: CDR1 SGHAT, CDR2 FQNNGV. The CDR3 nucleotides read TGTGCCAGCAGCCGCAGGGCTGAAGCTTTCTTT. Protein: CASSRRAEAFF.

The J gene is TRBJ1-5, the V gene TRBV28; D not resolved. Germline V gives CDR1 MDHEN, CDR2 SYDVKM. The CDR3 is made up of 14 amino acids. Trimming pared 2 bases from V and 9 bases from J, leaving 14 bases between. CDR3 bases: TGTGCCAGCAGTTTAAGGCCCCCCAAGGGGCCCCAGCATTTT. Translated: CASSLRPPKGPQHF.

V is TRBV28 and J is TRBJ1-5; D ambiguous. The ends were cut back, 4 bases at V and 2 bases at J, with 9 bases in the middle. The V gene's germline CDR1 is MDHEN and CDR2 SYDVKM. The CDR3 sequence is 14 residues long. The CDR3 DNA sequence: TGTGCCAGCAGTTCCCCTTTTGGCAATCAGCCCCAGCATTTT. Its translation is CASSSPFGNQPQHF.

The chain has TRBV4-1 and TRBJ2-1; D gene unclear. The CDR3 runs 16 residues. Germline V lookup: CDR1 MGHRA, CDR2 YSYEKL. V lost 0 bases, J lost 2 bases, and 11 bases lay in between. CDR3: CASSQDLLVPYNEQFF. The CDR3 region has the DNA TGCGCCAGCAGCCAAGATCTATTGGTGCCCTACAATGAGCAGTTCTTC.

The genes are TRBV5-5 and TRBJ2-5; 7 bases match TRBD2. The germline V gene has CDR1 SGHKS and CDR2 YYEKEE (reference sequence). This CDR3 is built from 15 residues. With 0 bases clipped from V and 1 base from J, the junction kept 3 bases outside the gene matches. CDR3 sequence: CASSLAPSGQETQYF. CDR3 nucleotides: TGTGCCAGCAGCTTGGCCCCTAGCGGCCAAGAGACCCAGTACTTC. The variable domain in full, with the rest retrieved from reference TRBV5-5 and TRBJ2-5, is DAGVTQSPTHLIKTRGQQVTLRCSPISGHKSVSWYQQVLGQGPQFIFQYYEKEERGRGNFPDRFSARQFPNYSSELNVNALLLGDSALYLCASSLAPSGQETQYFGPGTRLLVL.